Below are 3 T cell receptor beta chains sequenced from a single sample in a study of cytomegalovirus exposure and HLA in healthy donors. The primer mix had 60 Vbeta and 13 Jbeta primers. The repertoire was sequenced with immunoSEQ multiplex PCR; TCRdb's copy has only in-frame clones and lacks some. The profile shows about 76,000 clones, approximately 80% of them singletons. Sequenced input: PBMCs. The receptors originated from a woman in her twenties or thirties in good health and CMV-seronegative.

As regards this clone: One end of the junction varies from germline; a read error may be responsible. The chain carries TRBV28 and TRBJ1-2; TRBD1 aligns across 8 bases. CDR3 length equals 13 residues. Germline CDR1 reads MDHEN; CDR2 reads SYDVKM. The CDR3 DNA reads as TGTGCCAGCAGTCCGACAACCGGGGACAGGCCCCCCTTC. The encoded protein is CASSPTTGDRPPF.

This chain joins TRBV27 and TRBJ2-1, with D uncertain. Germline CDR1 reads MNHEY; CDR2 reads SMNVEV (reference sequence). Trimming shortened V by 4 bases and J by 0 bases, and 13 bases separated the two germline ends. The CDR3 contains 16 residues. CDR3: CASSSLALSSYNEQFF. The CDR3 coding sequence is TGTGCCAGCAGTTCGCTTGCCCTTAGCTCCTACAATGAGCAGTTCTTC.

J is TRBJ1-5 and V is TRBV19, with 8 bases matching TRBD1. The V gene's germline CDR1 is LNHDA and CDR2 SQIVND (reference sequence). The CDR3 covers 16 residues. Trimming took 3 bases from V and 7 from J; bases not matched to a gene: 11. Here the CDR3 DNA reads TGTGCCAGTAGTATCTTCCTCGGGACAGGTCCCCAGCCCCAGCATTTT. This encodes CASSIFLGTGPQPQHF.